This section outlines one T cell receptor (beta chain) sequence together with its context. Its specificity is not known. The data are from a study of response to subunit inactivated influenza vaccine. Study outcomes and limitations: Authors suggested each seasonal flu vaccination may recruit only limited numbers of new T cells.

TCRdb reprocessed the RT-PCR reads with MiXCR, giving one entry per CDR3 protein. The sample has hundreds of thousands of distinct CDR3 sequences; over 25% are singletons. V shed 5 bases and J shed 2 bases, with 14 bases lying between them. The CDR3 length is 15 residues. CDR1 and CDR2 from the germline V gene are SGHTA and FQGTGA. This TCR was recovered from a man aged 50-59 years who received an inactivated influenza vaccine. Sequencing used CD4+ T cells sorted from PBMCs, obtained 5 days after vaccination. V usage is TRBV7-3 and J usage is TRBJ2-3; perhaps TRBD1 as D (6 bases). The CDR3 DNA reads TGTGCCAGCAGCCTACAGGGCCGGCACACAGATACGCAGTATTTT. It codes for CASSLQGRHTDTQYF. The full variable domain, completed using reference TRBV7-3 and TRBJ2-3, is GAGVSQTPSNKVTEKGKYVELRCDPISGHTALYWYRQSLGQGPEFLIYFQGTGAADDSGLPNDRFFAVRPEGSVSTLKIQRTERGDSAVYLCASSLQGRHTDTQYFGPGTRLTVL.